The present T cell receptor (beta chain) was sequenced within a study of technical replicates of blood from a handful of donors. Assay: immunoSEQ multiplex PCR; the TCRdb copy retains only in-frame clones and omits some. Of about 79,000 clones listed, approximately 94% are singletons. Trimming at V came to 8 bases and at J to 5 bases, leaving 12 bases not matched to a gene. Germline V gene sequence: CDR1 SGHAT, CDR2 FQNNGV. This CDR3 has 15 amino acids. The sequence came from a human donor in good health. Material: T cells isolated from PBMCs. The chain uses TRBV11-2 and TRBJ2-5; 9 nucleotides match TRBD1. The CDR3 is CASRRPGQGRETQYF. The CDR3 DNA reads TGTGCCAGCCGGCGTCCAGGACAGGGGAGGGAGACCCAGTACTTC.